This T cell receptor (beta chain) is drawn from a study of blood T cell repertoires in COVID-19. Study at large: There were acute and convalescent COVID-19 samples, and they came from the United States, Italy and Spain. PBMCs, B-cell-depleted T cells, or T cells were the source of the cDNA or gDNA that made up the material.

In the source study's methods: From reference gene primer amplification, estimates of nucleated cell counts were derived. Profiled with immunoSEQ multiplex PCR; TCRdb holds only in-frame clones, not every one. V and J calls and clone size are as listed in that table; D and trimming were resolved from the DNA. The table records over 60,000 clones, roughly nine tenths of them present only once. V shed 6 bases and J shed 5 bases, with 19 bases lying between them. Germline V CDR1 and CDR2: KGHSH, LQKENI. The CDR3 extends over 15 amino acids. Sequenced input: peripheral blood. This chain connects TRBV18 to TRBJ1-1; D unresolved. This sequence was found in a man aged 55-75 years with acute or convalescent COVID-19. The CDR3 region has the DNA TGTGCCAGCTCCGGAGGGTCGGGGAGTGAAACTGAAGCTTTCTTT. Its protein product is CASSGGSGSETEAFF.